Below are 14 T cell receptor beta chains sequenced from a single sample in a study of graft-versus-host responses after intestinal transplantation. No antigen is known for these receptors. The assay was immunoSEQ multiplex PCR, and TCRdb's table has in-frame clones only and misses some. The data contain around 100,000 clones, around 94% of them singletons. Material: unstimulated CD8+ T cells sorted from spleen or lymph node cells, obtained before transplant. These receptors all come from a human donor who was the organ donor for an intestinal transplant.

This chain links TRBV20-1 with TRBJ1-1; unclear D gene. Germline V lookup: CDR1 DFQATT, CDR2 SNEGSKA (reference sequence). CDR3 length equals 10 residues. V was trimmed by 4 bases and J by 0 bases, leaving 0 bases between them. The DNA for the CDR3 is TGCAGTGCTATGAACACTGAAGCTTTCTTT. Residues: CSAMNTEAFF.

This chain connects TRBV19 to TRBJ1-1; D is unclear. The CDR3 contains 15 residues. V gave up 1 base and J gave up 0 bases, with 9 bases separating them. Germline V gene data show CDR1 as LNHDA and CDR2 as SQIVND (reference sequence). CDR3 residues: CASSIGSFMNTEAFF. The CDR3 DNA sequence: TGTGCCAGTAGTATAGGGAGCTTCATGAACACTGAAGCTTTCTTT.

V gene TRBV5-4 combines with J gene TRBJ1-1; maybe TRBD1 (6 bases). The CDR3 covers 17 residues. CDR1 is SGHNT and CDR2 is YYREEE in the germline V gene (reference sequence). The V gene lost 2 bases and the J gene lost 0 bases, with 17 bases spanning the gap. This CDR3 reads CASSLSPQGFMNTEAFF. CDR3 DNA sequence: TGTGCCAGCAGCTTATCCCCCCAGGGGTTCATGAACACTGAAGCTTTCTTT.

This chain links TRBV6-1 with TRBJ1-2; D remains ambiguous. This CDR3 is built from 16 residues. In germline, CDR1 is MNHNS, CDR2 SASEGT. Trimming stripped 2 bases from V and 5 bases from J, with 18 bases between. DNA for the CDR3: TGTGCCAGCAGTGAAAGTTTTTCCGGCCGGATGTATGGCTACACCTTC. It specifies CASSESFSGRMYGYTF.

J is TRBJ2-5 and V is TRBV7-9, with 15 bases fitting TRBD2. The V gene end was trimmed by 5 bases and the J gene end by 1 base; junction bases not matched to a gene: 5. The CDR3 runs to 17 residues. Germline V gene lookup returns CDR1 SEHNR and CDR2 FQNEAQ (reference sequence). CDR3 bases: TGTGCCAGCAGCCGGACTAGCGGGAGGGATTCCCAAGAGACCCAGTACTTC. This sequence encodes CASSRTSGRDSQETQYF.

This chain links TRBV9 with TRBJ1-3; unclear D gene. The CDR3 length is 14 residues. Germline CDR1 is SGDLS and CDR2 is YYNGEE. V was shortened by 0 bases and J by 1 base, with 5 bases between the two germline ends. CDR3: CASSVGISGNTIYF. The CDR3 DNA reads TGTGCCAGCAGCGTAGGCATATCTGGAAACACCATATATTTT.

The chain joins TRBV6-6 to TRBJ2-1; 10 bases align to TRBD2. V shed 6 bases, J shed 10 bases, and the junction held 12 bases outside the gene matches. This CDR3 is built from 15 residues. From germline, CDR1 is MNHNY and CDR2 SVGAGI (reference sequence). The CDR3 loop is CASSQSGRAGGEQFF. CDR3 bases: TGTGCCAGCAGCCAAAGCGGGAGGGCCGGTGGGGAGCAGTTCTTC.

The chain joins TRBV19 to TRBJ2-1; D gene unclear. Germline loops: CDR1 LNHDA, CDR2 SQIVND (reference sequence). Trimming removed 1 base from V and 0 bases from J, with 7 bases in between. The CDR3 contains 15 residues. CDR3 DNA: TGTGCCAGTAGTATAGGAAGGAGCTCCTACAATGAGCAGTTCTTC. Translating gives CASSIGRSSYNEQFF.

The chain joins TRBV2 to TRBJ2-1; possibly TRBD2 for D (6 bases). The V end lost 6 bases, the J end lost 3 bases, and 12 bases lay between the germline ends. The CDR3 runs to 14 residues. Per the germline V gene, CDR1 is SNHLY and CDR2 is FYNNEI. This CDR3 is CASRRNSGYNEQFF. The CDR3 region has the DNA TGTGCCAGCAGGAGAAATAGCGGCTACAATGAGCAGTTCTTC.

The chain has TRBV30 and TRBJ2-5; D tentatively fits TRBD1 or TRBD2 (6 bases each). The CDR3 is 14 amino acids. V gave up 0 bases and J gave up 1 base, with 9 bases separating them. Germline values: CDR1 GTSNPN, CDR2 SVGIG (reference sequence). DNA of the CDR3: TGTGCCTGGAGTGTAGGGGGGCTCCAAGAGACCCAGTACTTC. Translation: CAWSVGGLQETQYF.

This clone has a single count. This chain uses TRBV15 with TRBJ2-1; D is perhaps TRBD2 (5 bases). The CDR3 is 13 residues long. V was cut by 3 bases and J by 4 bases, with 7 bases left in between. Looked up from germline, CDR1 is LNHNV and CDR2 is YYDKDF (reference sequence). CDR3 DNA sequence: TGTGCCACCAGCAGCACTAGGTACAATGAGCAGTTCTTC. Residues: CATSSTRYNEQFF.

The chain joins TRBV11-2 to TRBJ2-7; 8 bases are shared with TRBD1. Germline CDR1 reads SGHAT; CDR2 reads FQNNGV. The CDR3 spans 16 residues. Unmatched junction bases numbered 10, after V lost 0 bases and J lost 6 bases. The CDR3 DNA is TGTGCCAGCAGCTTAGATCTCCTAGGACAGGGAAGCGAGCAGTACTTC. This translates into CASSLDLLGQGSEQYF.

This chain joins TRBV10-3 and TRBJ1-1, with D perhaps matching TRBD1 (6 bases). Germline CDR1 is ENHRY and CDR2 is SYGVKD. CDR3 length: 14 amino acids. Trimming pared 6 bases from V and 0 bases from J, leaving 11 bases between. The CDR3 sequence: CAIRLDSMNTEAFF. The CDR3 DNA sequence: TGTGCCATCAGACTGGACAGCATGAACACTGAAGCTTTCTTT.

This chain joins TRBV7-2 and TRBJ2-7; D is undetermined. The CDR3 has 11 amino acids. Per the germline V gene, CDR1 is SGHTA and CDR2 is FQGNSA. V lost 6 bases and J lost 6, with 9 bases in between. The CDR3 region is CASSQGSEQYF. The CDR3 nucleotides are TGTGCCAGCAGTCAAGGATCCGAGCAGTACTTC. The complete variable domain, with remaining parts taken from reference TRBV7-2 and TRBJ2-7, reads GAGVSQSPSNKVTEKGKDVELRCDPISGHTALYWYRQSLGQGLEFLIYFQGNSAPDKSGLPSDRFSAERTGGSVSTLTIQRTQQEDSAVYLCASSQGSEQYFGPGTRLTVT.